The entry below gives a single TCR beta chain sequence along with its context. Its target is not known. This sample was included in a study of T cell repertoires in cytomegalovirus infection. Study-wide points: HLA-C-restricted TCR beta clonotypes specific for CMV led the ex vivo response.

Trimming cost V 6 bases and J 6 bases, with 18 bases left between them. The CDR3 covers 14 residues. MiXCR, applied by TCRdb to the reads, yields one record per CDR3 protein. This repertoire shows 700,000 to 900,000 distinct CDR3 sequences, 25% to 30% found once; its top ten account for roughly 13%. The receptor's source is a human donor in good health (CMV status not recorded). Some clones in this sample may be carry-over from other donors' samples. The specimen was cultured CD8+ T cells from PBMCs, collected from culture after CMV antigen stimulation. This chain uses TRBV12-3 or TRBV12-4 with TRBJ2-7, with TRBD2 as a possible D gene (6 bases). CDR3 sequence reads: CASSPEEGRREQYF. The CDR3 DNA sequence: TGTGCCAGCAGCCCGGAGGAAGGGAGGCGCGAGCAGTACTTC.